This TCR beta chain derives from a study of Ad26.COV2.S vaccination and SARS-CoV-2 variants. The study's findings and limits: Vaccine recipients surpassed placebo recipients in spike-specific TCR breadth.

A word on this clone: Its antigen is still unknown.

Treatment specified: around 19 received Ad26.COV2.S at low or high dose, single or two shots; five or six received placebo; per-sample allocation not given. Collection of samples fell on day 63 after the first vaccine or placebo injection. Germline CDR1 SGHRS, CDR2 YFSETQ. The CDR3 contains 12 residues. Trimming left V 0 bases short and J 9 bases short, with 7 bases between. Some clones are missing from TCRdb's copy, which holds only in-frame ones; the method was immunoSEQ multiplex PCR. The table has about 500,000 clones, about nine tenths seen once. The source was peripheral blood, collected in a trial of Ad26.COV2.S vaccine versus placebo. This chain links TRBV5-1 with TRBJ2-1; D is ambiguous. The receptor was derived from a person between 18 and 59 years old who received the Ad26.COV2.S COVID-19 vaccine or a placebo. The CDR3: CASSLAGTEQFF. The DNA for the CDR3 is TGCGCCAGCAGCTTGGCGGGCACTGAGCAGTTCTTC. Combining the CDR3 with reference TRBV5-1 and TRBJ2-1 gives the whole variable domain KAGVTQTPRYLIKTRGQQVTLSCSPISGHRSVSWYQQTPGQGLQFLFEYFSETQRNKGNFPGRFSGRQFSNSRSEMNVSTLELGDSALYLCASSLAGTEQFFGPGTRLTVL.